The 14 T cell receptor beta chains reported below all come from one sample, sequenced in a study of tumor and adjacent non-tumor tissue in lung cancer. Three rounds of nested PCR, following a modified ARM-PCR protocol, produced the TCRbeta library. TCRdb re-derived calls from the multiplex PCR reads in MiXCR, one entry per CDR3 protein. The table has fewer than 85,000 distinct CDR3 sequences, roughly 80% seen once; the top ten hold about an eighth. The template was RNA from unsorted bulk tissue. The sequencing input was lung tumor tissue. Receptors were obtained from a woman in her forties or fifties with non-small cell lung cancer.

Worth noting for this clonotype: Germline and junction disagree at one end, which may indicate a read error. The chain couples TRBV20-1 to TRBJ2-2, with 9 bases lining up with TRBD1. CDR1 and CDR2 (germline): DFQATT, SNEGSKA (reference sequence). The CDR3 spans 15 residues. CDR3 DNA: TGCAGTACTAGAGTCTGGGACAGGGACACCGGGGAGTTGTTTTTT. This sequence encodes CSTRVWDRDTGELFF.

The V call is TRBV12-3 or TRBV12-4, the J call TRBJ1-2; 7 bases line up with TRBD1. The CDR3 has 14 amino acids. With V trimmed by 4 bases and J by 12 bases, 14 bases remained unmatched. CDR3 DNA sequence: TGTGCCAGCAGTTGGACAGGTTATAACTATGGAAACACCTTC. Encoded protein: CASSWTGYNYGNTF.

As concerns this clonotype: This may come from a read error, since a much larger clone is one base off. The chain links TRBV5-1 to TRBJ1-1; D may be TRBD1 (6 bases). Germline V gene data show CDR1 as SGHRS and CDR2 as YFSETQ. This CDR3 spans 14 amino acids. The CDR3 protein is CASSLGGGDTETFF. DNA for the CDR3: TGCGCCAGCAGCTTGGGAGGGGGAGACACTGAAACTTTCTTT.

The chain employs TRBV24-1 and TRBJ2-1; 7 nucleotides line up with TRBD2. The CDR3 contains 18 residues. Germline V lookup: CDR1 KGHDR, CDR2 SFDVKD. Germline trimming cut 7 bases from V and 3 bases from J; bases unmatched to any gene: 17. CDR3: CATSIGNSGCPLYNEQFF. The CDR3 DNA follows: TGTGCCACCAGCATCGGGAATAGCGGGTGTCCCCTCTACAATGAGCAGTTCTTC.

As concerns this clonotype: A read error is likely, as this CDR3 ends without the conserved phenylalanine or tryptophan. The rearrangement uses TRBV20-1 and TRBJ2-1; 9 bases map to TRBD2. CDR1 DFQATT and CDR2 SNEGSKA come from the germline V gene (reference sequence). The CDR3 consists of 17 residues. In DNA form, the CDR3 reads TGCGGTGCTAGAGATGGGGGTAGCGGGAGTCTTCCGGCTGAGCAGTTCCTC. Translation gives CGARDGGSGSLPAEQFL.

This clonotype was detected ten times or more. The V gene is TRBV10-3, the J gene TRBJ2-7, with D hard to call. The CDR3 has 13 amino acids. Looked up from germline, CDR1 is ENHRY and CDR2 is SYGVKD. The V end lost 0 bases, the J end lost 5 bases, and 8 bases lay between the germline ends. The CDR3 nucleotides read TGTGCCATCAGTGAGTCGGTAGTGGACGAGCAGTACTTC. Amino acids: CAISESVVDEQYF.

This clonotype was seen once. The junction departs from germline at one end; a sequencing error may be responsible. The chain has TRBV4-1 and TRBJ2-2, with TRBD2 identical over 12 bases. CDR1 and CDR2 (germline): MGHRA, YSYEKL. The CDR3 covers 18 residues. The CDR3 sequence: CASSQLVRTSGNIGELFF. CDR3 DNA: TGCGCCAGCAGCCAACTAGTTCGGACTAGCGGGAACATCGGGGAGCTGTTTTTT.

This clonotype was found many times. The chain employs TRBV28 and TRBJ1-2; tentative D call: TRBD1 (6 bases). Germline assignment: CDR1 MDHEN and CDR2 SYDVKM. The CDR3 sequence is 15 residues long. V was cut by 2 bases and J by 4 bases, with 14 bases left in between. The CDR3 sequence is CASSLTGGQGYGYTF. CDR3 nucleotide sequence: TGTGCCAGCAGTTTAACGGGGGGGCAAGGCTATGGCTACACCTTC.

As concerns this clonotype: Relative to the germline gene, one junction end is altered; a read error may explain this. V is TRBV4-3 and J is TRBJ2-6, with unresolved D. From germline, CDR1 is LGHNA and CDR2 YSLEER. This CDR3 comprises 14 residues. The CDR3, as DNA: TGCGCCAGCAGTCAAGAACGAGTGAAGGGCGCCCTGACTTTC. Protein: CASSQERVKGALTF.

The rearrangement links TRBV29-1 to TRBJ2-3, with a weak D call TRBD1 (7 bases). Germline V gene data show CDR1 as SQVTM and CDR2 as ANQGSEA. V was trimmed by 4 bases and J by 14 bases, leaving 19 bases between them. The CDR3 is 12 residues long. CDR3 sequence (DNA): TGCAGCGTTGGGCAGGGGGGAGATACACTGTATTTT. It yields the protein CSVGQGGDTLYF.

On this clonotype: The junction shows a germline mismatch at one end, possibly a read error. The V call is TRBV20-1, the J call TRBJ1-6; unclear D gene. This CDR3 is 14 amino acids long. Germline CDR1 is DFQATT and CDR2 is SNEGSKA (reference sequence). CDR3 loop: CTARSWAMDSPLHF. CDR3 DNA: TGCACTGCTAGGTCGTGGGCTATGGATTCACCCCTCCACTTT.

Remarks on this clonotype: One end of the junction fails to match germline, which may point to a read error. The rearrangement joins TRBV6-5 to TRBJ2-7, with 7 bases matching TRBD1. The CDR3 extends over 14 amino acids. CDR1 is MNHEY, CDR2 SVGAGI, per germline. CDR3 DNA: TGTGCCAGCACTGAGGACAGGAAAGTGTACGAGCATTACTTC. It specifies CASTEDRKVYEHYF.

With respect to this clonotype: The conserved phenylalanine or tryptophan normally closing the CDR3 is absent here, so this likely arose from a read error. The DNA is omitted, as the CDR3 cannot be located on it reliably, and the CDR3 follows TCRdb's listing. CDR3 sequence: CASSKTGSNSYEHYL. V is TRBV6-2 or TRBV6-3 and J is TRBJ2-7; the table's D call TRBD1 went unverified against the DNA. Germline-derived CDR1 and CDR2 are MNHEY and SVGEGT. Ends included, the CDR3 has 15 residues.

This clonotype showed up many times. V and J are TRBV12-3 or TRBV12-4 and TRBJ2-1, with D unresolved. This CDR3 comprises 13 residues. Trimming shortened V by 3 bases and J by 2 bases, and 5 bases separated the two germline ends. The CDR3 DNA reads TGTGCCAGCAGTTTTAGCCCCTACAATGAGCAGTTCTTC. Translation gives CASSFSPYNEQFF.